The 30 T cell receptor beta chains listed next were all sequenced from one sample in a study of shared clonotypes between healthy human individuals. Only in-frame clones appear in the TCRdb table, and some are missing; sequencing was by immunoSEQ multiplex PCR. The sample records some 2.3 million clones, approximately 93% being singletons. Specimen: naive CD4+ T cells from PBMCs. Noted subset: CD45RA+ positively selected. All receptors come from a man aged 18 to 30 in good health. Some clones in this sample may be carry-over from other donors' samples.

The V and J genes are TRBV28 and TRBJ2-5; 10 bases align to TRBD2. V trimming: 0 bases; J trimming: 0 bases; junction bases outside the gene matches: 4. The CDR3 has 17 residues. Germline V gives CDR1 MDHEN, CDR2 SYDVKM. The CDR3 sequence is CASSLWTSGLYQETQYF. DNA of the CDR3: TGTGCCAGCAGTTTATGGACTAGCGGGCTGTACCAAGAGACCCAGTACTTC.

The chain carries TRBV11-1 and TRBJ1-5, with 7 bases lining up with TRBD1. The CDR3 length is 14 residues. J lost 7 bases, V lost 8 bases, and 11 bases had no gene match. Germline V CDR1 and CDR2: SGHAT, FQDESV (reference sequence). The CDR3 loop reads CASARKGARQPQHF. DNA of the CDR3: TGTGCCAGCGCCCGGAAGGGGGCGAGGCAGCCCCAGCATTTT.

The rearrangement uses TRBV15 and TRBJ2-6, with D possibly being TRBD1 (6 bases). CDR1 is LNHNV, CDR2 YYDKDF, per germline (reference sequence). CDR3 length: 17 residues. Trimming cost V 0 bases and J 2 bases, with 11 bases left between them. CDR3 residues: CATSRDNTGTGANVLTF. In DNA form, the CDR3 reads TGTGCCACCAGCAGAGATAATACAGGGACTGGGGCCAACGTCCTGACTTTC.

The chain is built from TRBV5-4 and TRBJ2-5, with D possibly being TRBD1 (6 bases). Germline V gene sequence: CDR1 SGHNT, CDR2 YYREEE (reference sequence). V lost 4 bases, J lost 2 bases, and 9 bases lay in between. This CDR3 contains 13 residues. The CDR3 spells CASSRQEQETQYF. In DNA form, the CDR3 reads TGTGCCAGCAGCAGACAGGAGCAAGAGACCCAGTACTTC.

Details on this clone: This same CDR3 is encoded by further DNA sequences in the sample. This CDR3 is CASSASSYEQYF. DNA for the CDR3: TGCGCCAGCAGTGCGTCTTCCTACGAGCAGTACTTC. V gene TRBV10-1 combines with J gene TRBJ2-7; D gene uncertain. The CDR3 is made up of 12 amino acids. Looked up from germline, CDR1 is WNHNN and CDR2 is SYGVQD (reference sequence). The germline V and J ends were trimmed by 4 bases and 1 base, with 5 bases remaining between them.

The rearrangement links TRBV6-5 to TRBJ1-2; D not resolved. Germline V gene lookup returns CDR1 MNHEY and CDR2 SVGAGI. There are 15 residues in the CDR3. The V gene lost 2 bases and the J gene lost 0 bases, with 10 bases spanning the gap. The CDR3 nucleotides are TGTGCCAGCAGTTACGTCCGGGCATCTAACTATGGCTACACCTTC. Its translation is CASSYVRASNYGYTF.

The chain couples TRBV10-3 to TRBJ1-4; 9 nucleotides line up with TRBD1. Germline V gives CDR1 ENHRY, CDR2 SYGVKD. V was clipped by 2 bases and J by 7 bases; unmatched bases: 5. This CDR3 contains 15 residues. This CDR3 is CAISEGDRVGEKLFF. The CDR3, as DNA: TGTGCCATCAGTGAGGGGGACAGGGTTGGTGAAAAACTGTTTTTT.

The CDR3 spells CASSPSGREQFF. CDR3 in DNA: TGTGCCAGCTCACCATCGGGTAGGGAGCAGTTCTTC. The genes are TRBV18 and TRBJ2-1; no clear D gene. CDR3 size: 12 residues. Between the trimmed V and J ends, which lost 2 bases and 10 bases, there was a span of 9 bases. In germline, CDR1 is KGHSH, CDR2 LQKENI. Full variable domain (rest looked up from reference TRBV18 and TRBJ2-1): NAGVMQNPRHLVRRRGQEARLRCSPMKGHSHVYWYRQLPEEGLKFMVYLQKENIIDESGMPKERFSAEFPKEGPSILRIQQVVRGDSAAYFCASSPSGREQFFGPGTRLTVL.

The V and J genes are TRBV28 and TRBJ2-3; possibly TRBD1 for D (5 bases). Germline CDR1 reads MDHEN; CDR2 reads SYDVKM. The CDR3 sequence is 13 residues long. V was pared by 6 bases and J by 6 bases, with 13 bases between. CDR3 DNA sequence: TGTGCCAGCAGCCCTCGGTGGGGCGATACGCAGTATTTT. Its translation is CASSPRWGDTQYF.

The CDR3 DNA is TGTGCCAGCTCACCAAAGGGGAGAGGGGAGCCCCAGCATTTT. Protein product: CASSPKGRGEPQHF. The chain recombines TRBV18 with TRBJ1-5; a weak D match, TRBD1 (5 bases). The CDR3 has 14 residues. CDR1 and CDR2 from the germline V gene are KGHSH and LQKENI. V lost 2 bases and J 8 bases, leaving 13 bases between the germline ends.

The CDR3 reads CASGKGTSGRGSTDTQYF. The CDR3 coding sequence is TGTGCTAGTGGTAAAGGGACTAGCGGGAGAGGTAGCACAGATACGCAGTATTTT. V is TRBV12-5 and J is TRBJ2-3, with 14 bases fitting TRBD2. Germline V gene lookup returns CDR1 LGHNT and CDR2 FRNRAP. The CDR3 runs to 18 residues. V shed 5 bases and J 0 bases; nucleotides not matched to a gene: 7. The complete variable domain, with remaining parts taken from reference TRBV12-5 and TRBJ2-3, reads DARVTQTPRHKVTEMGQEVTMRCQPILGHNTVFWYRQTMMQGLELLAYFRNRAPLDDSGMPKDRFSAEMPDATLATLKIQPSEPRDSAVYFCASGKGTSGRGSTDTQYFGPGTRLTVL.

The V gene is TRBV15, the J gene TRBJ2-1; a weak D match, TRBD2 (5 bases). This CDR3 comprises 13 residues. V was cut by 1 base and J by 9 bases, with 10 bases left in between. The germline CDR1 and CDR2 sequences are LNHNV and YYDKDF (reference sequence). Written as DNA, the CDR3 is TGTGCCACCAGCAGAGGGACTGAGAGTGAGCAGTTCTTC. It encodes CATSRGTESEQFF.

V usage is TRBV27 and J usage is TRBJ2-2; D is ambiguous. CDR1 is MNHEY and CDR2 is SMNVEV in the germline V gene (reference sequence). V was pared by 5 bases and J by 3 bases, with 19 bases between. The CDR3 spans 17 residues. CDR3 protein: CASSPPGRREYTGELFF. The CDR3 DNA reads as TGTGCCAGCAGTCCTCCTGGACGGCGCGAGTACACCGGGGAGCTGTTTTTT.

This clone occurred a few times. The J gene is TRBJ1-3, the V gene TRBV7-3; D call uncertain. V lost 8 bases to trimming and J lost 0 bases, with 8 bases between them. The length of the CDR3 is 13 residues. CDR1 is SGHTA, CDR2 FQGTGA, per germline. CDR3 sequence: CASAASSGNTIYF. The CDR3, as DNA: TGTGCCAGCGCGGCTTCCTCTGGAAACACCATATATTTT. The whole variable domain, filled in from reference TRBV7-3 and TRBJ1-3, reads GAGVSQTPSNKVTEKGKYVELRCDPISGHTALYWYRQSLGQGPEFLIYFQGTGAADDSGLPNDRFFAVRPEGSVSTLKIQRTERGDSAVYLCASAASSGNTIYFGEGSWLTVV.

The chain combines TRBV19 with TRBJ1-5; no reliable D call. Germline values: CDR1 LNHDA, CDR2 SQIVND (reference sequence). V was shortened by 6 bases and J by 4 bases, with 13 bases between the two germline ends. This CDR3 is 14 amino acids long. As DNA, the CDR3 is TGTGCCAGTAGGGCGGAACAGCCAAATCAGCCCCAGCATTTT. Residues: CASRAEQPNQPQHF.

The chain carries TRBV9 and TRBJ2-2, with D tentatively TRBD1 (6 bases). The germline gives CDR1 SGDLS, CDR2 YYNGEE. The CDR3 totals 17 residues. V was shortened by 2 bases and J by 2 bases, with 16 bases between the two germline ends. The CDR3 DNA reads as TGTGCCAGCAGCGTGTTAACCGGGACAACTAACACCGGGGAGCTGTTTTTT. Translated: CASSVLTGTTNTGELFF. The variable domain in full, completed from reference TRBV9 and TRBJ2-2, reads DSGVTQTPKHLITATGQRVTLRCSPRSGDLSVYWYQQSLDQGLQFLIQYYNGEERAKGNILERFSAQQFPDLHSELNLSSLELGDSALYFCASSVLTGTTNTGELFFGEGSRLTVL.

V and J are TRBV28 and TRBJ1-2; no reliable D call. The CDR3 sequence is 15 residues long. Trimming took off 3 bases at V and 1 base at J, with 12 bases between the two ends. Germline V gives CDR1 MDHEN, CDR2 SYDVKM. This CDR3 is CASSLVTPDNYGYTF. The CDR3 DNA is TGTGCCAGCAGTTTGGTTACACCTGATAACTATGGCTACACCTTC.

A single count supports this clone. This rearrangement joins TRBV5-1 to TRBJ1-1; 7 positions agree with TRBD1. CDR3 length equals 16 residues. V lost 4 bases to trimming and J lost 0 bases; unmatched junction nucleotides: 9. CDR1 is SGHRS, CDR2 YFSETQ, per germline. CDR3 protein: CASSLTGGGLNTEAFF. CDR3 sequence (DNA): TGCGCCAGCAGCCTGACAGGAGGGGGCCTGAACACTGAAGCTTTCTTT.

V and J are TRBV11-2 and TRBJ2-3; 9 nucleotides align to TRBD1. Germline V gene sequence: CDR1 SGHAT, CDR2 FQNNGV. The CDR3 runs 15 residues. V was clipped by 3 bases and J by 5 bases; unmatched bases: 6. Here the CDR3 reads CASSFTGGAGDTQYF. In DNA, the CDR3 is TGTGCCAGCAGCTTTACAGGGGGCGCGGGAGATACGCAGTATTTT. Together with reference TRBV11-2 and TRBJ2-3, the CDR3 gives the full variable domain: EAGVAQSPRYKIIEKRQSVAFWCNPISGHATLYWYQQILGQGPKLLIQFQNNGVVDDSQLPKDRFSAERLKGVDSTLKIQPAKLEDSAVYLCASSFTGGAGDTQYFGPGTRLTVL.

The rearrangement uses TRBV7-8 and TRBJ2-5; 9 nucleotides line up with TRBD2. The length of the CDR3 is 15 residues. Germline V gene lookup returns CDR1 SGHVS and CDR2 FQNEAQ. V dropped 1 base and J dropped 5; count of bases not matched to a gene: 5. The CDR3 sequence: CASSLGGLAKETQYF. The CDR3 DNA reads TGTGCCAGCAGCTTAGGAGGACTAGCGAAGGAGACCCAGTACTTC.

The genes are TRBV7-3 and TRBJ2-7; the match to TRBD1 covers 10 bases. Trimming removed 4 bases from V and 2 bases from J; junction bases left unmatched: 2. Germline CDR1 reads SGHTA; CDR2 reads FQGTGA. The CDR3 sequence is 14 residues long. CDR3 bases: TGTGCCAGCAGCTCAGGACAGGGGGCCTACGAGCAGTACTTC. The encoded protein is CASSSGQGAYEQYF.

The gene calls are TRBV4-2 and TRBJ2-1, with 7 bases fitting TRBD2. This CDR3 comprises 18 residues. Germline V CDR1 and CDR2: LGHNA, YNFKEQ. The V and J ends lost 0 bases and 0 bases, in that order; junction bases with no gene match: 8. CDR3 residues: CASSQDRPSGSSYNEQFF. The CDR3 nucleotides are TGTGCCAGCAGCCAAGATCGGCCTAGCGGAAGCTCCTACAATGAGCAGTTCTTC.

The genes are TRBV6-5 and TRBJ1-2; maybe TRBD1 (6 bases). Germline V gene sequence: CDR1 MNHEY, CDR2 SVGAGI. The V end lost 5 bases, the J end lost 2 bases, and 12 bases lay between the germline ends. The CDR3 is made up of 14 amino acids. For the CDR3, the DNA is TGTGCCAGCAGTCGACAGGACAGAAACTATGGCTACACCTTC. As protein: CASSRQDRNYGYTF.

The rearrangement joins TRBV5-1 to TRBJ1-1, with a weak D call TRBD1 (6 bases). Germline V lookup: CDR1 SGHRS, CDR2 YFSETQ. This CDR3 has 16 amino acids. V was cut by 4 bases and J by 2 bases, with 18 bases left in between. The CDR3 is CASSRSIQGPNTEAFF. CDR3 nucleotides: TGCGCCAGCAGCCGGTCTATACAGGGCCCTAACACTGAAGCTTTCTTT.

The chain employs TRBV5-1 and TRBJ2-1; 8 bases fit TRBD1. The trim removed 4 bases at V and 7 bases at J, leaving 4 bases unmatched. Germline V CDR1 and CDR2: SGHRS, YFSETQ. CDR3 size: 13 residues. Written as DNA, the CDR3 is TGCGCCAGCAGCGACAGACAGGGGAATGAGCAGTTCTTC. It translates to CASSDRQGNEQFF.

The V gene is TRBV5-1, the J gene TRBJ1-1; D unclear. Germline CDR1 SGHRS, CDR2 YFSETQ. Trimming removed 4 bases at V and 1 base at J, with 8 bases between. The CDR3 sequence is 13 residues long. CDR3 in amino acids: CASSIKQNTEAFF. CDR3 coding DNA: TGCGCCAGCAGCATTAAGCAGAACACTGAAGCTTTCTTT.

On this clone: The identical CDR3 is also encoded by other nucleotide sequences in the sample. The V and J genes are TRBV4-1 and TRBJ1-2; D gene ambiguous. Germline loops: CDR1 MGHRA, CDR2 YSYEKL. The CDR3 totals 13 residues. Trimming took off 3 bases at V and 2 bases at J, with 7 bases between the two ends. CDR3 sequence (DNA): TGCGCCAGCAGCCAGGATCAAAACTATGGCTACACCTTC. It encodes CASSQDQNYGYTF.

V gene TRBV9 combines with J gene TRBJ2-1; 8 nucleotides align to TRBD2. CDR1 and CDR2 (germline): SGDLS, YYNGEE. Unmatched junction bases numbered 8, after V lost 0 bases and J lost 9 bases. The CDR3 is made up of 15 amino acids. Written as DNA, the CDR3 is TGTGCCAGCAGCGTAGCGAGCGGGAGAGTCGGTGAGCAGTTCTTC. Translated, it gives CASSVASGRVGEQFF.

The gene calls are TRBV9 and TRBJ2-7; D is unclear. V was pared by 2 bases and J by 6 bases, with 18 bases between. Germline V CDR1 and CDR2: SGDLS, YYNGEE. The CDR3 contains 15 residues. The CDR3 region has the DNA TGTGCCAGCAGCGTCCGTGGAGAAGGCTTCGGCGAGCAGTACTTC. It yields the protein CASSVRGEGFGEQYF.

This clone was seen just once. The chain combines TRBV15 with TRBJ2-3; possible D gene TRBD2, 5 bases. The V gene lost 1 base and the J gene lost 7 bases, with 27 bases spanning the gap. CDR1 is LNHNV, CDR2 YYDKDF, per germline (reference sequence). The CDR3 contains 19 residues. The CDR3 DNA follows: TGTGCCACCAGCAGAGGACTTCTAATCCTAGCAGGAGGTCAATATACGCAGTATTTT. This sequence encodes CATSRGLLILAGGQYTQYF.